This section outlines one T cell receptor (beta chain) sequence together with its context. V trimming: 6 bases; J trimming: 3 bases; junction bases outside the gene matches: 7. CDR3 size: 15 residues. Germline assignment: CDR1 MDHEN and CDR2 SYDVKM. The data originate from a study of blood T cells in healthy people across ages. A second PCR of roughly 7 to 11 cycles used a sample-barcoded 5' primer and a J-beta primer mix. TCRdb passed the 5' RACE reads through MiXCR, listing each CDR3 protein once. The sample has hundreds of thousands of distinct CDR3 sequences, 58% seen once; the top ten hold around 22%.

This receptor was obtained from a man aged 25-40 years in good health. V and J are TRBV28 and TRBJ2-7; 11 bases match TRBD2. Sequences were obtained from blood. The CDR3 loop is CASRTSLAGGYEQYF. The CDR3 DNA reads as TGTGCCAGCAGGACCTCCCTAGCGGGGGGCTACGAGCAGTACTTC.